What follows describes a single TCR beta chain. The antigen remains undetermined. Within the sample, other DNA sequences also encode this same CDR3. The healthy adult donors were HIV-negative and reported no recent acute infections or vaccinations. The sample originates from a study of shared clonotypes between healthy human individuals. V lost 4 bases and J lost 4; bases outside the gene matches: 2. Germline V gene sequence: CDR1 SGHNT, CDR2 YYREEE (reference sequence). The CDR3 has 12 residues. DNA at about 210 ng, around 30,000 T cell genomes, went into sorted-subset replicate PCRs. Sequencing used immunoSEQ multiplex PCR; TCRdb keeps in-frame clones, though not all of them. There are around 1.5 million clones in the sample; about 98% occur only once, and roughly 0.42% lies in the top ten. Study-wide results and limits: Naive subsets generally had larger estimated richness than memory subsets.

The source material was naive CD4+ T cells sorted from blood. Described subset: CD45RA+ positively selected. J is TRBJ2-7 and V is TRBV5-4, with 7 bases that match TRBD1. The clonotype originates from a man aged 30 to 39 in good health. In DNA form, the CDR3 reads TGTGCCAGCAGCCGGGACAGTTACGAGCAGTACTTC. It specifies CASSRDSYEQYF.